The rows below give T cell receptor beta chains drawn from one sample of a study of identical twins. TCRdb re-called the 5' RACE reads through MiXCR, storing one row per CDR3 protein. The sample holds 400,000 to 600,000 distinct CDR3 sequences, about 22% seen once. The same sample was also studied in work on yellow fever vaccine responses in identical twins.

Source material: CD4+ T cells sorted from blood. The receptors derive from a woman aged 18-29 years in good health. Each CDR3 is given with its conserved first and last residue.

v_gene: TRBV24-1
j_gene: TRBJ2-3
CDR3aa: CATSDPRAGGITDTQYF

v_gene: TRBV20-1
j_gene: TRBJ2-3
CDR3aa: CSASRQGALNTQYF

v_gene: TRBV6-5
j_gene: TRBJ2-7
CDR3aa: CASSYRPTSGDYEQYF

v_gene: TRBV12-3/TRBV12-4
j_gene: TRBJ2-5
CDR3aa: CASRSYQETQYF

v_gene: TRBV7-2
j_gene: TRBJ2-1
CDR3aa: CASRQNRLVYNEQFF

v_gene: TRBV20-1
j_gene: TRBJ2-1
CDR3aa: CSATPELAGERNEQFF

v_gene: TRBV2
j_gene: TRBJ2-4
CDR3aa: CASSPNAENIQYF

v_gene: TRBV11-1
j_gene: TRBJ1-6
CDR3aa: CASSLVAAPSSYNSPLHF

v_gene: TRBV27
j_gene: TRBJ2-4
CDR3aa: CASSSRTGGIQYF

v_gene: TRBV20-1
j_gene: TRBJ2-1
CDR3aa: CSARERVPYNEQFF

v_gene: TRBV12-3/TRBV12-4
j_gene: TRBJ1-5
CDR3aa: CASSLVPNQPQHF

v_gene: TRBV9
j_gene: TRBJ2-1
CDR3aa: CASSVVGWGGSYNEQFF

v_gene: TRBV12-5
j_gene: TRBJ2-1
CDR3aa: CASGKGSWTSGGYNEQFF

v_gene: TRBV12-3/TRBV12-4
j_gene: TRBJ1-2
CDR3aa: CASSLWGNGYTF

v_gene: TRBV7-3
j_gene: TRBJ2-3
CDR3aa: CASSLNAATDTQYF

v_gene: TRBV6-5
j_gene: TRBJ2-7
CDR3aa: CASSYSRAPTSGITNEQYF

v_gene: TRBV20-1
j_gene: TRBJ1-5
CDR3aa: CSARGGLQPQHF

v_gene: TRBV11-2
j_gene: TRBJ2-1
CDR3aa: CASSPVAGSYNEQFF

v_gene: TRBV7-2
j_gene: TRBJ2-4
CDR3aa: CASSLAYRVGTKNIQYF

v_gene: TRBV7-3
j_gene: TRBJ2-3
CDR3aa: CASSSHGPGTSGRTDTQYF

v_gene: TRBV6-1
j_gene: TRBJ1-2
CDR3aa: CASSEKGNYGYTF

v_gene: TRBV5-1
j_gene: TRBJ2-3
CDR3aa: CASSLISSTDTQYF

v_gene: TRBV20-1
j_gene: TRBJ2-5
CDR3aa: CSAPDRLQETQYF

v_gene: TRBV3-1
j_gene: TRBJ1-2
CDR3aa: CASSQGGSGYTF